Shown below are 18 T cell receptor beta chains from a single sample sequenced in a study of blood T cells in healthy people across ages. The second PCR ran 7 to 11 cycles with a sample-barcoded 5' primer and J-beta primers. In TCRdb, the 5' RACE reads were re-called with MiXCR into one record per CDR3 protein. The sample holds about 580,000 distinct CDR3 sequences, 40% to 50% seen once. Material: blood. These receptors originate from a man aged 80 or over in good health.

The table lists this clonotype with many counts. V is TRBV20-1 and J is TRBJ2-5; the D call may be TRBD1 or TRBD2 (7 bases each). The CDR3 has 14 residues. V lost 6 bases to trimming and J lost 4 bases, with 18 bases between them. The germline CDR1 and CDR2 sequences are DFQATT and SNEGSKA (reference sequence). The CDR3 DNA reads TGCAGTGCCCAAATAGGGGGCGGGAGAGAGACCCAGTACTTC. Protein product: CSAQIGGGRETQYF.

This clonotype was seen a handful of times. The CDR3 protein is CASSYSAASTDTQYF. DNA for the CDR3: TGTGCCAGCAGTTACTCGGCGGCTAGCACAGATACGCAGTATTTT. The chain has TRBV6-2 or TRBV6-3 and TRBJ2-3; D is unresolved. Germline CDR1 is MNHEY and CDR2 is SVGEGT. The CDR3 is 15 amino acids. Trimming stripped 0 bases from V and 0 bases from J, with 7 bases between.

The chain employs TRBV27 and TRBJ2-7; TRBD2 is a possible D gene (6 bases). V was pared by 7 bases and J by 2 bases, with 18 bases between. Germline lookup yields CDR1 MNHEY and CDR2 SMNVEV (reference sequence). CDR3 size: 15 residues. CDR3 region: CASKGDFFGPYEQYF. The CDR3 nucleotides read TGTGCCAGCAAAGGGGACTTCTTTGGCCCCTACGAGCAGTACTTC.

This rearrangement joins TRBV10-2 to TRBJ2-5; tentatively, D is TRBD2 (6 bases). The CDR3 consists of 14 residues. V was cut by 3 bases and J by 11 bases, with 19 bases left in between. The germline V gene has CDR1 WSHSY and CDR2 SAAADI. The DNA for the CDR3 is TGCGCCAGCAGTGAAGCCGGGACTTCGGGCAGGCAGTACTTC. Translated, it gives CASSEAGTSGRQYF.

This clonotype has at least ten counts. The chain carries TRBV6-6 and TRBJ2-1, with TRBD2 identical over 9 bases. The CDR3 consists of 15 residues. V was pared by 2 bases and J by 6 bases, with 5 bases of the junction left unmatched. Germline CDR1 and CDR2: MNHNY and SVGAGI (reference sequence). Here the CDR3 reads CASSYPGLAANEQFF. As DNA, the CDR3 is TGTGCCAGCAGTTACCCGGGACTAGCCGCCAATGAGCAGTTCTTC.

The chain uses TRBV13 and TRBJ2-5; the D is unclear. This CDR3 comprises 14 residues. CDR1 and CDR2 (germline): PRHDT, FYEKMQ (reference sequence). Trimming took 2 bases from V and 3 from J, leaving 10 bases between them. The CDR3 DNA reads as TGTGCCAGCAGCTTAAGAACCAAGAAAGAGACCCAGTACTTC. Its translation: CASSLRTKKETQYF.

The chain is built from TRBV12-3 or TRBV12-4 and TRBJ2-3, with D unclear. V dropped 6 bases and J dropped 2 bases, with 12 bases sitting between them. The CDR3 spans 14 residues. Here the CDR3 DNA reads TGTGCCAGCAGCCTGGATGGATACACAGATACGCAGTATTTT. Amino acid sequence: CASSLDGYTDTQYF.

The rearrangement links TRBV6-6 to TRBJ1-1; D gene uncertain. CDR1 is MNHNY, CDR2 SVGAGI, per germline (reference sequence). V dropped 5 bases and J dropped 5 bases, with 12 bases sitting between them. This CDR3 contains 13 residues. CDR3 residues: CASSPTDRTEAFF. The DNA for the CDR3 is TGTGCCAGCAGTCCAACGGACCGGACTGAAGCTTTCTTT.

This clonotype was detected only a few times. CDR3 nucleotides: TGTGCCAGCAGTGGGGGACGGACCTACAATGAGCAGTTCTTC. Its protein product is CASSGGRTYNEQFF. The chain couples TRBV2 to TRBJ2-1; the D gene could be TRBD1 or TRBD2 (5 bases each). The CDR3 runs 14 residues. The germline gives CDR1 SNHLY, CDR2 FYNNEI. The V end lost 4 bases, the J end lost 2 bases, and 9 bases lay between the germline ends.

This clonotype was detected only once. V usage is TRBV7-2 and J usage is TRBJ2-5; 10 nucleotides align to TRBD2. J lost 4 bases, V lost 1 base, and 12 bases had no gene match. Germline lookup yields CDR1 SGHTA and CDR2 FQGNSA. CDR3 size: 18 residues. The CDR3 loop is CASSLDVRLAGEVETQYF. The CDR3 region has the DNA TGTGCCAGCAGCTTAGATGTTAGGCTAGCGGGGGAAGTAGAGACCCAGTACTTC.

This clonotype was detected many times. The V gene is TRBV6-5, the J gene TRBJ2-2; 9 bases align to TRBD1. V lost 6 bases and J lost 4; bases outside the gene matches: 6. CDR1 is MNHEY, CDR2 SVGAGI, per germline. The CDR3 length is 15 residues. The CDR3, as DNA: TGTGCCAGCAGCCCGACAGGGGGTCGCACCGGGGAGCTGTTTTTT. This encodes CASSPTGGRTGELFF.

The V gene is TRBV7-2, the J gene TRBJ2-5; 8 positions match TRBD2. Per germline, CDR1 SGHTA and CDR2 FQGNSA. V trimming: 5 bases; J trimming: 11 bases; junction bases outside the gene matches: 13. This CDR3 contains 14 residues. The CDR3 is CASSPSSGLFEQYF. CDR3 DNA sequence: TGTGCCAGCAGCCCCTCTAGCGGGCTGTTTGAGCAGTACTTC.

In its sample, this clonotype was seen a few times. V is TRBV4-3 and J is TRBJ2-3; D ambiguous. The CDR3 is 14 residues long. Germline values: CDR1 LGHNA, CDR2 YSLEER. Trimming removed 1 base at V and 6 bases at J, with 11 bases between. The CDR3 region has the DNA TGCGCCAGCAGCCAAGGCCTGTTCAAGGATACGCAGTATTTT. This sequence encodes CASSQGLFKDTQYF.

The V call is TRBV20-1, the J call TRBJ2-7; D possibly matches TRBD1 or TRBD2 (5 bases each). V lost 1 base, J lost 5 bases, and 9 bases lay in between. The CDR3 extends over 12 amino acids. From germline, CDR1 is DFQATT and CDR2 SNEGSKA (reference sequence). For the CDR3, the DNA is TGCAGTGCTAGAGGGGACCGCGACGAGCAGTACTTC. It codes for CSARGDRDEQYF.

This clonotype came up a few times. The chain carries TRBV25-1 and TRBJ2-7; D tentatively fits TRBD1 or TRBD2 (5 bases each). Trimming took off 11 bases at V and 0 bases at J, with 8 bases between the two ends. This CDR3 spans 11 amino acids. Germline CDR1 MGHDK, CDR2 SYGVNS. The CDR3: CAAGSSYEQYF. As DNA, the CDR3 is TGTGCCGCAGGGAGCTCCTACGAGCAGTACTTC.

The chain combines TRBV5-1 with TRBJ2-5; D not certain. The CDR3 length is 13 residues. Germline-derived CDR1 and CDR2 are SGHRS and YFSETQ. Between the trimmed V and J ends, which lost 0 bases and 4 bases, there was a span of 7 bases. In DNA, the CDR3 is TGCGCCAGCAGCTTGGTCTCCCCAGAGACCCAGTACTTC. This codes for CASSLVSPETQYF.

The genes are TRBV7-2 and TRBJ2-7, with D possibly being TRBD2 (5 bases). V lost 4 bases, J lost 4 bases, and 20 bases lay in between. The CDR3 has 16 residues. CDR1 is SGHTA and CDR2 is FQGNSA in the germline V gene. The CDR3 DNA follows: TGTGCCAGCAGCTCGGATCGTGGGGAGTTTGGATACGAGCAGTACTTC. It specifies CASSSDRGEFGYEQYF.

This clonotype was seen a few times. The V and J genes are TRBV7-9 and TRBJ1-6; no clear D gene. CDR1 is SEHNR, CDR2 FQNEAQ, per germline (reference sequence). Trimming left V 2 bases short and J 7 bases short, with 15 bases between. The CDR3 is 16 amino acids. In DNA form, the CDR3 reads TGTGCCAGCAGCTTATTTGGTGGCAGGAGGAATTCACCCCTCCACTTT. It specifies CASSLFGGRRNSPLHF.